This T cell receptor (beta chain) derives from a study of control samples from healthy donors and cancer patients. The ends were cut back, 6 bases at V and 3 bases at J, with 9 bases in the middle. The CDR3 extends over 12 amino acids. Germline-derived CDR1 and CDR2 are MDHEN and SYDVKM. Repertoires were generated with immunoSEQ multiplex PCR, while TCRdb's copy carries only in-frame clones and drops some. The sample lists 100,000 or so clones, around 89% occurring once. The chain joins TRBV28 to TRBJ2-7; no clear D gene. This TCR was sampled from a man younger than 40 in good health. The source material was blood. The CDR3 DNA follows: TGTGCCAGCAGCAAACGGATCTACGAGCAGTACTTC. It translates to CASSKRIYEQYF.